This TCR beta chain appears in the sequencing data of a study of early T cells in non-severe SARS-CoV-2 infection. This clonotype was seen ten or more times. The TCR library protocol attached unique molecular identifiers to the individual cDNA molecules. From the 5' RACE reads, TCRdb called clonotypes with MiXCR, one entry per CDR3 protein. Of 30,000 to 40,000 distinct CDR3 sequences listed, about 5.5% are singletons. Germline lookup yields CDR1 SQVTM and CDR2 ANQGSEA. V lost 7 bases to trimming and J lost 8 bases, with 23 bases between them. The CDR3 contains 14 residues. The sequencing here drew on whole blood, taken at baseline. The J gene is TRBJ1-2, the V gene TRBV29-1, with D maybe TRBD1 (6 bases). This clonotype originated in an adult who was a healthcare worker with PCR-confirmed SARS-CoV-2 infection or an uninfected control (not recorded which). CDR3 sequence (DNA): TGCAGCGCCACCACGCCTTGGACAGCCGGGGGCTACACCTTC. It specifies CSATTPWTAGGYTF. The entire variable domain, with the rest obtained from reference TRBV29-1 and TRBJ1-2, is as follows: SAVISQKPSRDICQRGTSLTIQCQVDSQVTMMFWYRQQPGQSLTLIATANQGSEATYESGFVIDKFPISRPNLTFSTLTVSNMSPEDSSIYLCSATTPWTAGGYTFGSGTRLTVV.